This record looks at one T cell receptor (beta chain) sequence and its context. The specificity of this receptor is unknown. One base away there is no much larger clone; base qualities are not given. This record comes from a study of cytomegalovirus exposure and HLA in healthy donors listed by TCRdb under 2017. Describing the broader study: An earlier analysis of some 500 of the donors reported more than 250 Gb of sequence data and roughly 110 million unique TCR beta sequences from approximately 180 million T cells. The study aimed to test whether signatures of past pathogen exposure could be identified by cataloging public T cell receptors. High-throughput TCR immunosequencing, statistical association of individual TCRs with disease status, and machine learning were combined to predict cytomegalovirus infection status. Along with the approximately 620-subject first cohort, a separate validation cohort of over a hundred different subjects was used. An early release that covered fewer than 800 HLA-typed donors contained about 300 gigabases of sequencing data and 70 million to 100 million unique TCR sequences. Typing coverage differed by locus: A, B, C, DRB1 and DQB1 were typed in about 620-630 donors, DQA1 in 500 to 550, DPA1 in around 610, and DPB1 in just under 490. HLA typing included class I and class II loci at four-digit resolution. Donor age, sex, ethnicity and CMV serostatus were collected together with the repertoire data. Every discovery cohort repertoire had been produced on one sequencing platform. Of the 300 to 500 genotyped donors, over 80% were placed in the genetic ancestry cluster associated with self-reported Caucasian donors. A later analysis re-examined previously published TCR beta repertoires from over 500 donors and added high-resolution HLA genotyping to investigate patterns of TCR occurrence. Among about 390 genotyped donors of the cohort, an average of around 240,000 unique TCR beta nucleotide sequences were sequenced per donor, roughly 20% of them non-productive. The T cell repertoires of around 730 subjects were profiled by immunosequencing and related to cytomegalovirus serostatus. Genome-wide SNP genotypes for about three fifths of the 666 donors were used in a later genetic analysis, which treated that subset as a discovery cohort. The later analysis used no new phenotypic data to find candidate immune exposures, relying instead on TCR beta sequences and their occurrence across donors. An earlier analysis of fewer than 700 of the donors applied high-throughput TCR beta sequencing to assess whether each TCR beta V gene segment acted as functional or pseudogenic. Because of strong linkage in the cohort, a handful of DR-DQ haplotypes were treated as single units for association and clustering. What the research found in general, with its limitations: The presence/absence analyses assumed that sequencing depth was roughly uniform across donors, and that assumption may not be true. The classifier was reported to diagnose cytomegalovirus status with high specificity and sensitivity in both the original and validation cohorts. In vitro tests confirmed that a few of the cytomegalovirus-associated TCR beta chains recognize cytomegalovirus antigens. According to a later analysis, parvovirus B19, influenza, CMV and Epstein-Barr virus appeared linked to several top co-occurrence clusters. A later analysis found that HLA-associated TCR beta chains were more clonally expanded and had lower generation probabilities than equally common non-associated chains. In this cohort, only TCR beta chains were sequenced, and detectable features were limited by the absence of alpha or paired-chain data. Specific HLA alleles were associated with 15,000 to 20,000 TCR beta sequences at a false discovery rate of 0.05 in a later analysis. A later genetic analysis associated a missense DCLRE1C variant with V-gene and J-gene trimming of TCR beta chains, and an independent cohort replicated the association. Over 15 rarely observed V segments, including chromosome 9 orphons, were excluded from the earlier analysis of just under 600 of the donors because counts were too low. Most TCR sequences were observed very rarely across donors, whereas some public TCRs were present in many individuals. The only immune exposure information available for the cohort was CMV serostatus. Linkage disequilibrium might explain the correlated functional status among segregating V segments, but an unknown experimental factor could not be excluded. According to a later analysis, TCR association rates differed among HLA loci, with DRB1 alleles showing the most associated TCRs and HLA-C alleles showing the fewest. Broadly in line with IMGT annotations, most TCR beta V segments showed up in productive rearrangements about 87% or about 30% of the time in an earlier analysis of around 600 of the donors. According to the authors, the approach could potentially be generalized to other disease states and immunological phenotypes. When HLA alleles, especially DR and DQ, strongly co-occurred, attributing TCR associations to individual alleles was difficult. Because some donors lacked HLA typing at each locus, the association tests relied only on the typed subset. Some IMGT-functional V segments, including TRBV6-2 and TRBV6-3, could not be told apart with the 87-base-pair reads, so those segments were excluded. Most CMV-associated TCR beta chains appeared to be HLA-restricted in a later analysis, and the HLA associations seemed to be driven largely by CMV exposure. A group of highly shared sequence variants was considered likely to be a technical artifact of the sequencing pipeline. Compared with the approximately 720-donor mean, donors in an Asian-associated ancestry cluster had fewer N-insertions in productive TCRs, according to a later genetic analysis. A total of fewer than 200 TCR beta chains were listed by the study as associated with cytomegalovirus. A further reported finding was that TCR beta sequences accurately predicted the HLA-A and HLA-B alleles for most subjects in the first cohort.

Library generation was performed with the immunoSEQ multiplex PCR assay. For the multiplex PCR, a mixture combining 60 forward primers for TCR Vbeta segments and 13 reverse primers for TCR Jbeta segments was used. The CDR3 region of rearranged TCR beta genes was amplified from genomic DNA by a multiplex PCR assay. Amplified TCR beta libraries were sequenced as 87-base-pair reads on the Illumina HiSeq System. As for how the authors treated the data: In a later analysis, around 80 million unique TCR beta chains were counted across the roughly 670 repertoires, and about 10 million of these chains were shared by at least two donors. Raw reads were error-corrected and collapsed into unique sequences by a nearest-neighbor algorithm in which closely related sequences were merged to remove PCR and sequencing errors. Alignment of CDR3 sequences to IMGT reference sequences was used to assign V, D and J gene segments. For a sequence to be retained, a match of at least six nucleotides to both a V gene segment and a J gene segment was required. A rearrangement was called productive if the CDR3 had no stop codons and remained in frame with V and J, and every other rearrangement was called non-productive. Following IMGT convention, CDR3 was defined as the stretch from the second conserved V-encoded cysteine to the conserved J-encoded phenylalanine. In an earlier analysis of just under 600 of the donors, sequences lacking an unambiguous match to a single V gene segment were excluded. An earlier analysis of 500 to 600 of the donors classified V segments as functional when productive rearrangements were above 56.7% and as segregating when the standard deviation between donors was above 5%. A statistical classification framework was developed to diagnose cytomegalovirus status using the catalog of TCR beta chain sequences. In a later analysis, V and J genes were assigned by comparing TCR nucleotide sequences against IMGT/GENE-DB human TR gene sequences. The TCRdist pipeline was used in a later analysis to assign CDR3 sequences and most-parsimonious VDJ recombination scenarios. In a later analysis, every TCR beta chain was defined by the combination of its CDR3 amino acid sequence and its V-gene family, and reads without a unique V-gene family were dropped. As a way to deal with suspected cross-contamination and a sequencing artifact, a later analysis dropped 450 to 700 nucleotide sequences that were highly shared and had low generation probability. A later analysis calculated a clonal expansion index for each public chain from normalized within-repertoire ranks of inferred template counts. In a later analysis, generation probabilities were computed with a VDJ recombination model fitted to out-of-frame rearrangements, and the resulting probabilities were checked against IGoR. In a later analysis, TCR-TCR, TCR-HLA and TCR-CMV co-occurrence was scored with hypergeometric tests, and a repertoire-size bias correction was applied to TCR pairs. False discovery rates were estimated in a later analysis by permuting HLA or CMV assignments 20 times. In a later analysis, co-occurring TCRs were grouped using DBSCAN, and TCRdist sequence similarity was added for clustering within HLA-allele-positive subsets. Repertoires with fewer than 30,000 or more than 120,000 public chains were left out of co-occurrence clustering, as were five repertoires with anomalous nucleotide sharing. TCRdb mirrors the immuneACCESS table, restricted to in-frame sequences. Some clones are absent from its copies; in checked studies, under half trace to an unresolved V gene, and the reason for the others is unknown. That table supplies the V and J calls and clone size; D and trimming were determined from the DNA. The sample records tens of thousands of clones, 50% to 70% of which are singletons. The ten largest clones take up 10% to 15% of the sample.

The cohort was made up of 500 to 850 healthy bone marrow donors. Cohort members were all nominally healthy when sampled, although unrecorded immune exposures were likely present. Of the 600 to 750 cohort members, around 290 had a positive CMV serostatus and approximately 400 had a negative one, while no CMV serostatus was recorded for the donor. A peripheral blood sample was provided by each donor, and peripheral blood mononuclear cells were used for TCR beta sequencing. Genomic DNA was extracted from the blood cell samples with the Qiagen DNeasy Blood Extraction Kit. From a lookup of the germline V gene, CDR1 and CDR2 are SNHLY and FYNNEI. The V end loses 3 bases and the J end loses 1 base, and a stretch of 10 bases separates them. The CDR3, cysteine through phenylalanine, is 15 amino acids long. The kept DNA is CDR3 alone, 45 bases in frame from the first base.

The sequence derives from a human donor in good health. Source material: PBMCs. The rearrangement joined TRBV2 to TRBJ1-5, and the D gene may be TRBD1, 5 bases matching. The nucleotide sequence is given as TGTGCCAGCAGTGAGGGGCTGGTGAGCAATCAGCCCCAGCATTTT. It translates to CASSEGLVSNQPQHF.